Below, 16 T cell receptor beta chains from the same sample are listed, as sequenced in a study of cytomegalovirus exposure and HLA in healthy donors. Researchers ran the PCR with 60 Vbeta and 13 Jbeta primers. Sequencing used immunoSEQ multiplex PCR; TCRdb keeps in-frame clones, though not all of them. The repertoire holds about 150,000 clones, with 80% as singletons. The sample was PBMCs. These receptors were obtained from a woman aged 40-49 years in good health and CMV-seropositive.

This chain links TRBV5-1 with TRBJ2-5, with a weak D call TRBD2 (6 bases). This CDR3 has 16 amino acids. Deletions cut 4 bases from V and 5 bases from J, with 21 bases between. Germline V gene sequence: CDR1 SGHRS, CDR2 YFSETQ. This CDR3 reads CASSGGRGLPGETQYF. DNA for the CDR3: TGCGCCAGCAGCGGTGGTCGGGGACTGCCAGGGGAGACCCAGTACTTC.

This clone was found a few times. The chain links TRBV29-1 to TRBJ2-5, with 7 nucleotides matching TRBD1. Gene TRBJ2-7 matches the end of the DNA better, so the J call may be wrong. Germline V gene data show CDR1 as SQVTM and CDR2 as ANQGSEA. CDR3 length equals 15 residues. CDR3 nucleotides: TGCAGCGCTAAGACAGGGTCCTCCTGGCGGGACGAGCAGTACTTC. It encodes CSAKTGSSWRDEQYF.

This clone showed up just a few times. This sequence joins TRBV5-4 and TRBJ2-1; 7 bases match TRBD2. The CDR3 length is 16 residues. Germline V lookup: CDR1 SGHNT, CDR2 YYREEE (reference sequence). V shed 2 bases and J 5 bases; nucleotides not matched to a gene: 10. The CDR3 DNA sequence: TGTGCCAGCAGCTTTGGATCTGTACTAGCGCACAATGAGCAGTTCTTC. Translated, it gives CASSFGSVLAHNEQFF.

V is TRBV4-1 and J is TRBJ1-2; a weak D match, TRBD1 (6 bases). Trimming shortened V by 1 base and J by 3 bases, and 9 bases separated the two germline ends. Germline CDR1 MGHRA, CDR2 YSYEKL. CDR3 length equals 14 residues. The CDR3 spells CASSQGQADYGYTF. The CDR3 bases are TGCGCCAGCAGCCAAGGACAGGCGGACTATGGCTACACCTTC.

This clone was found once. This chain links TRBV6-4 with TRBJ2-1; TRBD2 is a possible D gene (5 bases). Between the trimmed V and J ends, which lost 2 bases and 6 bases, there was a span of 11 bases. Germline CDR1 and CDR2: MRHNA and SNTAGT. The CDR3 length is 14 residues. The CDR3 DNA reads TGTGCCAGCAGTGACGAGGCGGGTCTCAATGAGCAGTTCTTC. It encodes CASSDEAGLNEQFF.

The rearrangement joins TRBV30 to TRBJ2-3, with D possibly matching TRBD2 (5 bases). Germline V gene data show CDR1 as GTSNPN and CDR2 as SVGIG (reference sequence). CDR3 length: 13 amino acids. V lost 0 bases to trimming and J lost 3 bases, with 7 bases between them. The CDR3 DNA reads as TGTGCCTGGAGTGTTTCGGGGACAGATACGCAGTATTTT. Its protein is CAWSVSGTDTQYF.

This clone was seen just once. The rearrangement uses TRBV13 and TRBJ2-1, with 10 bases that match TRBD2. The CDR3 is made up of 14 amino acids. Per the germline V gene, CDR1 is PRHDT and CDR2 is FYEKMQ (reference sequence). J was trimmed by 6 bases and V by 5 bases; bases with no gene match: 4. The CDR3 bases are TGTGCCAGCAGCACGGGACTAGCGTTCAATGAGCAGTTCTTC. It encodes CASSTGLAFNEQFF.

The rearrangement links TRBV6-1 to TRBJ1-2; D not certain. V was trimmed by 6 bases and J by 4 bases, leaving 9 bases between them. The CDR3 runs 12 residues. Germline-derived CDR1 and CDR2 are MNHNS and SASEGT. The CDR3 protein is CASRLSLYGYTF. The DNA for the CDR3 is TGTGCCAGCAGACTGAGCCTCTATGGCTACACCTTC.

This rearrangement joins TRBV19 to TRBJ2-7; D is possibly TRBD2 (6 bases). Per the germline V gene, CDR1 is LNHDA and CDR2 is SQIVND (reference sequence). The CDR3 has 13 residues. Trimming cost V 4 bases and J 4 bases, with 11 bases left between them. The CDR3 spells CASSSPGVYEQYF. DNA of the CDR3: TGTGCCAGTAGTAGTCCGGGGGTATACGAGCAGTACTTC.

This clone was picked up one time. The V gene is TRBV19, the J gene TRBJ1-5, with 8 bases lining up with TRBD1. The germline V gene encodes CDR1 LNHDA and CDR2 SQIVND (reference sequence). The CDR3 runs 14 residues. The CDR3 spells CASNRGASNQPQHF. DNA for the CDR3: TGTGCTTCTAACAGGGGGGCTAGCAATCAGCCCCAGCATTTT.

The chain couples TRBV7-9 to TRBJ1-3, with TRBD1 matching 7 bases. Germline V CDR1 and CDR2: SEHNR, FQNEAQ (reference sequence). The V gene end was trimmed by 5 bases and the J gene end by 0 bases; junction bases not matched to a gene: 4. The CDR3 runs 15 residues. CDR3 in amino acids: CASSVSGGSGNTIYF. In DNA form, the CDR3 reads TGTGCCAGCAGCGTTTCAGGGGGCTCTGGAAACACCATATATTTT.

The CDR3 protein is CASSSQGGSGANVLTF. The CDR3 nucleotides read TGTGCCAGCAGTTCTCAGGGAGGGTCTGGGGCCAACGTCCTGACTTTC. This chain uses TRBV27 with TRBJ2-6; 7 nucleotides match TRBD2. The ends lost 4 bases at V and 1 base at J; junction bases unmatched: 4. This CDR3 spans 16 amino acids. Germline V lookup: CDR1 MNHEY, CDR2 SMNVEV (reference sequence).

The rearrangement links TRBV30 to TRBJ2-5; D uncertain. TRBJ2-7 matches the DNA end more closely, so the J call is doubtful. The germline CDR1 and CDR2 sequences are GTSNPN and SVGIG (reference sequence). This CDR3 is 11 amino acids long. This chain's CDR3 is CAWSSPHEQYF. DNA of the CDR3: TGTGCCTGGAGCTCCCCCCACGAGCAGTACTTC.

This chain links TRBV11-3 with TRBJ1-1, with D perhaps matching TRBD1 (5 bases). Trimming removed 1 base from V and 4 bases from J, with 13 bases in between. The CDR3 totals 15 residues. Germline V gives CDR1 SGHNT, CDR2 YENEEA. The CDR3 coding sequence is TGTGCCAGCAGCTTAGTATCCCAGGGAAGCACTGAAGCTTTCTTT. Its translation is CASSLVSQGSTEAFF. The full variable domain, its missing parts supplied by reference TRBV11-3 and TRBJ1-1, is EAGVVQSPRYKIIEKKQPVAFWCNPISGHNTLYWYLQNLGQGPELLIRYENEEAVDDSQLPKDRFSAERLKGVDSTLKIQPAELGDSAVYLCASSLVSQGSTEAFFGQGTRLTVV.

This chain uses TRBV7-9 with TRBJ2-7, with D possibly being TRBD1 (5 bases). V lost 3 bases, J lost 2 bases, and 8 bases lay in between. Germline-derived CDR1 and CDR2 are SEHNR and FQNEAQ (reference sequence). The CDR3 is 13 residues long. CDR3 in DNA: TGTGCCAGCAGCTTCGCAGGGACCTACGAGCAGTACTTC. It is translated as CASSFAGTYEQYF. The variable domain in full, completed from reference TRBV7-9 and TRBJ2-7, reads DTGVSQNPRHKITKRGQNVTFRCDPISEHNRLYWYRQTLGQGPEFLTYFQNEAQLEKSRLLSDRFSAERPKGSFSTLEIQRTEQGDSAMYLCASSFAGTYEQYFGPGTRLTVT.

The chain couples TRBV7-9 to TRBJ2-1; no clear D gene. The CDR3 spans 13 residues. CDR1 is SEHNR, CDR2 FQNEAQ, per germline (reference sequence). The V gene lost 5 bases and the J gene lost 1 base, with 6 bases spanning the gap. The CDR3 coding sequence is TGTGCCAGCAGCCCTTCGTCCTACAATGAGCAGTTCTTC. Translating it yields CASSPSSYNEQFF.